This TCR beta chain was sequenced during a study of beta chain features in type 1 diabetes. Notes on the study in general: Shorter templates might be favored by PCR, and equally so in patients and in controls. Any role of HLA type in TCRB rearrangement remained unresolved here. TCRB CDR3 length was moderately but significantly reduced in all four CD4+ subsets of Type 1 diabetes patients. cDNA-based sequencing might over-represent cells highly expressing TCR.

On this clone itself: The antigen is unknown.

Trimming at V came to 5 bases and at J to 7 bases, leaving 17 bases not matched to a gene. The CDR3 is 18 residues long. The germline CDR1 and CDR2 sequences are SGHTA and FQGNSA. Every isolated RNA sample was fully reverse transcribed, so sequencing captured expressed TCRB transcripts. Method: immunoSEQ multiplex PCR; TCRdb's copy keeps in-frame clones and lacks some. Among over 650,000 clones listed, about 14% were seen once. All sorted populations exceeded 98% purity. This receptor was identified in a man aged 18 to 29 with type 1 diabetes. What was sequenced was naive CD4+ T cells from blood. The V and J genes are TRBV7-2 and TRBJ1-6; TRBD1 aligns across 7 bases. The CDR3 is CASSLRTGLTRGNSPLHF. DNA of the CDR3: TGTGCCAGCAGCCTCCGGACAGGACTCACGAGGGGGAATTCACCCCTCCACTTT.